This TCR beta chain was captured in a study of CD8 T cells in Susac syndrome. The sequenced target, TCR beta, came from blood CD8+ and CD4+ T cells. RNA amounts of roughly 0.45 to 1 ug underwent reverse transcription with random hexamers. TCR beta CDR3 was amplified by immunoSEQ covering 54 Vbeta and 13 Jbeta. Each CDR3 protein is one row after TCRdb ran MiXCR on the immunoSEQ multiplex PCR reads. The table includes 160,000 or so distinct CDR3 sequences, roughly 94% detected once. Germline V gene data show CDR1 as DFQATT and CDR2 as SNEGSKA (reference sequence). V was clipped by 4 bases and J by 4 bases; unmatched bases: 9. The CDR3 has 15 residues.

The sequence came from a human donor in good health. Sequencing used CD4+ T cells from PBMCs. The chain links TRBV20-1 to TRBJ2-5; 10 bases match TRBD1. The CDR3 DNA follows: TGCAGTGCTATTTGGACAGGGGGGGTGGGAGAGACCCAGTACTTC. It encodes CSAIWTGGVGETQYF.